Each of the 29 T cell receptor beta chains below was sequenced from the same sample in a study of chemoradiotherapy in HPV16-positive cancers. Libraries were prepared by immunoSEQ multiplex PCR; TCRdb keeps only in-frame clonotypes and omits some of them. The sample has 25,000 to 40,000 clones, 80% to 90% seen once. The material sequenced was blood, taken from a patient who underwent chemoradiotherapy. Every receptor here comes from a human donor with HPV-associated anogenital cancer.

About this clone itself: At one end the junction does not follow the germline gene, possibly because of a read error. The chain is built from TRBV7-7 and TRBJ2-7, with 8 positions matching TRBD2. Germline loops: CDR1 SSHAT, CDR2 FNYEAQ (reference sequence). The CDR3 has 16 residues. For the CDR3, the DNA is TGTGCTAGCAGCCAGCACAGCGGGAGCAGGTCCTACGAGCAGTACTTC. Translated: CASSQHSGSRSYEQYF. Using reference TRBV7-7 and TRBJ2-7 for the parts outside the CDR3, the full variable domain is GAGVSQSPRYKVTKRGQDVTLRCDPISSHATLYWYQQALGQGPEFLTYFNYEAQPDKSGLPSDRFSAERPEGSISTLTIQRTEQRDSAMYRCASSQHSGSRSYEQYFGPGTRLTVT.

The genes are TRBV9 and TRBJ2-2, with D possibly called TRBD1 or TRBD2 (5 bases each). Germline V CDR1 and CDR2: SGDLS, YYNGEE. V shed 0 bases and J shed 5 bases, with 5 bases lying between them. The CDR3 sequence is 13 residues long. CDR3 nucleotide sequence: TGTGCCAGCAGCGTAGGGGGGACCGGGGAGCTGTTTTTT. Encoded protein: CASSVGGTGELFF.

The genes are TRBV11-2 and TRBJ2-3; D unclear. There are 14 residues in the CDR3. Germline V lookup: CDR1 SGHAT, CDR2 FQNNGV. V dropped 2 bases and J dropped 3 bases, with 9 bases sitting between them. The CDR3 DNA is TGTGCCAGCAGCTTACGATCGTCAACAGATACGCAGTATTTT. Translating gives CASSLRSSTDTQYF. The entire variable domain, with the rest obtained from reference TRBV11-2 and TRBJ2-3, is as follows: EAGVAQSPRYKIIEKRQSVAFWCNPISGHATLYWYQQILGQGPKLLIQFQNNGVVDDSQLPKDRFSAERLKGVDSTLKIQPAKLEDSAVYLCASSLRSSTDTQYFGPGTRLTVL.

The chain joins TRBV11-2 to TRBJ1-6, with D unresolved. Germline CDR1 SGHAT, CDR2 FQNNGV. This CDR3 spans 14 amino acids. Trimming took 1 base from V and 7 from J, leaving 8 bases between them. CDR3 coding DNA: TGTGCCAGCAGCTTAGTGAGGACCAATTCACCCCTCCACTTT. Its translation is CASSLVRTNSPLHF.

V usage is TRBV29-1 and J usage is TRBJ2-5; TRBD1 might be the D (6 bases). The length of the CDR3 is 15 residues. V lost 4 bases to trimming and J lost 0 bases, with 15 bases between them. Germline loops: CDR1 SQVTM, CDR2 ANQGSEA. The CDR3 sequence is CSVVPSQGDQETQYF. The CDR3 region has the DNA TGCAGCGTTGTCCCTTCACAGGGAGACCAAGAGACCCAGTACTTC.

The chain recombines TRBV6-6 with TRBJ1-4, with 9 nucleotides matching TRBD1. This CDR3 is 14 amino acids long. V shed 6 bases and J 8 bases; nucleotides not matched to a gene: 7. CDR1 MNHNY and CDR2 SVGAGI come from the germline V gene (reference sequence). CDR3 region: CASSSGQGTEKLFF. The CDR3 nucleotides read TGTGCCAGCAGCTCGGGACAGGGCACAGAAAAACTGTTTTTT.

Written as DNA, the CDR3 is TGCGCCAGCAGCCAAGAGATTCCGGGACAGGGGAGGGACGAGCAGTACTTC. This encodes CASSQEIPGQGRDEQYF. The chain joins TRBV4-3 to TRBJ2-7, with TRBD1 matching 10 bases. This CDR3 contains 17 residues. The germline V gene encodes CDR1 LGHNA and CDR2 YSLEER. V was pared by 0 bases and J by 5 bases, with 10 bases of the junction left unmatched.

V usage is TRBV6-5 and J usage is TRBJ1-3; TRBD1 matches at 8 bases. The CDR3 contains 13 residues. After removal of 6 bases from V and 7 bases from J, the junction contained 5 bases not matched to a gene. Germline V gene sequence: CDR1 MNHEY, CDR2 SVGAGI. CDR3 in amino acids: CASSPTGANTIYF. Here the CDR3 DNA reads TGTGCCAGCAGCCCGACAGGGGCGAACACCATATATTTT.

The gene calls are TRBV19 and TRBJ1-2; D is uncertain. The CDR3 loop spans 15 amino acids. V was pared by 0 bases and J by 8 bases, with 16 bases between. CDR1 LNHDA and CDR2 SQIVND come from the germline V gene (reference sequence). Written as DNA, the CDR3 is TGTGCCAGTAGTATAGAACCGAAGGCACAACGCGGCTACACCTTC. This encodes CASSIEPKAQRGYTF.

This clone has only a few counts. V usage is TRBV7-2 and J usage is TRBJ1-1, with no clear D. The CDR3 extends over 14 amino acids. CDR1 and CDR2 from the germline V gene are SGHTA and FQGNSA. Trimming stripped 2 bases from V and 5 bases from J, with 12 bases between. The DNA of the CDR3 is TGTGCCAGCAGCTTAAGACAAGGACTAACTGAAGCTTTCTTT. Protein product: CASSLRQGLTEAFF.

J is TRBJ2-5 and V is TRBV9, with TRBD2 matching 7 bases. The CDR3 loop spans 16 amino acids. V gave up 3 bases and J gave up 2 bases; unmatched junction bases: 10. Germline CDR1 and CDR2: SGDLS and YYNGEE. DNA of the CDR3: TGTGCCAGCAGCGAACAATCGGGACTACCTCAAGAGACCCAGTACTTC. Amino acid sequence: CASSEQSGLPQETQYF.

The rearrangement links TRBV7-2 to TRBJ2-3; 12 nucleotides agree with TRBD2. This CDR3 spans 16 amino acids. Germline values: CDR1 SGHTA, CDR2 FQGNSA. The junction had 6 bases not matched to a gene; V was cut back by 6 bases and J by 2 bases. The CDR3 protein is CASSPLAGGPTDTQYF. The CDR3 DNA sequence: TGTGCCAGCAGTCCACTAGCGGGAGGCCCCACAGATACGCAGTATTTT.

In regard to this clone: The sample contains more than one DNA sequence encoding this CDR3. V and J are TRBV2 and TRBJ1-1, with D perhaps TRBD1 (5 bases). This CDR3 has 14 residues. Trimming took 7 bases from V and 1 from J, leaving 13 bases between them. Germline CDR1 is SNHLY and CDR2 is FYNNEI. The CDR3 sequence: CASKYGDGNTEAFF. CDR3 nucleotides: TGTGCCAGCAAATACGGGGACGGGAACACTGAAGCTTTCTTT.

The chain is built from TRBV10-3 and TRBJ1-2; D possibly corresponds to TRBD1 (5 bases). The CDR3 is 18 amino acids. From germline, CDR1 is ENHRY and CDR2 SYGVKD. V was clipped by 0 bases and J by 4 bases, with 21 bases between them. CDR3 nucleotides: TGTGCCATCAGTGAGTCGAGCCGACAGTTTCTAAGGGGCTATGGCTACACCTTC. As protein: CAISESSRQFLRGYGYTF.

The chain carries TRBV5-4 and TRBJ2-1; possible D gene TRBD1, 5 bases. Germline V lookup: CDR1 SGHNT, CDR2 YYREEE (reference sequence). The CDR3 contains 13 residues. V was clipped by 4 bases and J by 5 bases, with 10 bases between them. CDR3 nucleotides: TGTGCCAGCAGCCCCGCAGGGAACAATGAGCAGTTCTTC. It yields the protein CASSPAGNNEQFF.

The V and J genes are TRBV25-1 and TRBJ1-5, with D tentatively TRBD1 (5 bases). The CDR3 runs to 13 residues. Trimming stripped 4 bases from V and 1 base from J, with 5 bases between. Germline CDR1 is MGHDK and CDR2 is SYGVNS. Here the CDR3 DNA reads TGTGCCAGCAGTGCAGGGAGCAATCAGCCCCAGCATTTT. It yields the protein CASSAGSNQPQHF.

The V call is TRBV18, the J call TRBJ1-2; no clear D gene. The V gene's germline CDR1 is KGHSH and CDR2 LQKENI. The CDR3 covers 14 residues. Trimming took off 1 base at V and 0 bases at J, with 6 bases between the two ends. The CDR3 coding sequence is TGTGCCAGCTCACCACAGGGCGCTAACTATGGCTACACCTTC. It is translated as CASSPQGANYGYTF.

This chain joins TRBV7-9 and TRBJ2-5, with 9 nucleotides matching TRBD1. V dropped 5 bases and J dropped 5; count of bases not matched to a gene: 6. Germline V gene sequence: CDR1 SEHNR, CDR2 FQNEAQ (reference sequence). There are 14 residues in the CDR3. In DNA, the CDR3 is TGTGCCAGCAGCATAAACAGGGGGCTGGAGACCCAGTACTTC. Amino acids: CASSINRGLETQYF.

The V and J genes are TRBV6-5 and TRBJ1-6; 8 nucleotides match TRBD1. Looked up from germline, CDR1 is MNHEY and CDR2 is SVGAGI. The CDR3 consists of 15 residues. Trimming at V came to 4 bases and at J to 14 bases, leaving 13 bases not matched to a gene. CDR3 sequence (DNA): TGTGCCAGCAGTTCAGGGGGCCTGGGCCTTCTGACCCTCCACTTT. Amino acid sequence: CASSSGGLGLLTLHF.

V usage is TRBV2 and J usage is TRBJ1-5, with 8 bases matching TRBD1. The CDR3 contains 16 residues. Per the germline V gene, CDR1 is SNHLY and CDR2 is FYNNEI. The ends lost 6 bases at V and 0 bases at J; junction bases unmatched: 7. The CDR3 sequence: CASSHRGRNSNQPQHF. For the CDR3, the DNA is TGTGCCAGCAGCCACAGGGGGAGGAATAGCAATCAGCCCCAGCATTTT.

The rearrangement joins TRBV5-5 to TRBJ2-7; D is possibly TRBD1 (5 bases). Trimming removed 2 bases at V and 5 bases at J, with 14 bases between. The CDR3 covers 14 residues. CDR1 is SGHKS, CDR2 YYEKEE, per germline (reference sequence). The CDR3 sequence is CASSLIPTAHEQYF. CDR3 in DNA: TGTGCCAGCAGCTTAATCCCGACAGCCCACGAGCAGTACTTC.

The CDR3 reads CASRETGVTLHF. The CDR3, as DNA: TGTGCCAGCAGAGAAACAGGGGTCACCCTCCACTTT. The rearrangement uses TRBV6-1 and TRBJ1-6; 7 bases map to TRBD1. Trimming took 6 bases from V and 14 from J; bases not matched to a gene: 7. CDR1 MNHNS and CDR2 SASEGT come from the germline V gene. CDR3 length: 12 amino acids.

V gene TRBV5-6 combines with J gene TRBJ1-5; no reliable D call. CDR1 SGHDT and CDR2 YYEEEE come from the germline V gene. The CDR3 loop spans 19 amino acids. With 3 bases removed from V and 2 bases from J, the gap between germline ends came to 24 bases. The CDR3 here is CASSYSRTAWRIGNQPQHF. The CDR3 DNA follows: TGTGCCAGCAGCTATTCTAGGACCGCGTGGAGGATAGGCAATCAGCCCCAGCATTTT.

The chain carries TRBV6-6 and TRBJ1-4, with D tentatively TRBD1 (6 bases). This CDR3 region has 13 residues. V was clipped by 6 bases and J by 4 bases, with 9 bases between them. In germline, CDR1 is MNHNY, CDR2 SVGAGI (reference sequence). Here the CDR3 reads CASRGQSNEKLFF. CDR3 nucleotide sequence: TGTGCCAGCAGAGGACAGAGTAATGAAAAACTGTTTTTT.

The chain links TRBV7-2 to TRBJ1-2; maybe TRBD1 (5 bases). CDR3 length: 16 amino acids. V was pared by 1 base and J by 7 bases, with 19 bases between. Germline V gives CDR1 SGHTA, CDR2 FQGNSA. The CDR3 loop is CASSLGGRGFRVGYTF. The CDR3 bases are TGTGCCAGCAGCTTAGGAGGGCGGGGGTTCAGGGTTGGCTACACCTTC.

The chain couples TRBV9 to TRBJ1-6; D is perhaps TRBD1 (6 bases). The CDR3 covers 14 residues. CDR1 SGDLS and CDR2 YYNGEE come from the germline V gene. V was trimmed by 4 bases and J by 7 bases, leaving 12 bases between them. The CDR3 DNA reads as TGTGCCAGCAGCCAACGGACAGACAATTCACCCCTCCACTTT. Its protein product is CASSQRTDNSPLHF. The full variable domain, in which reference TRBV9 and TRBJ1-6 provide the parts outside the CDR3, is DSGVTQTPKHLITATGQRVTLRCSPRSGDLSVYWYQQSLDQGLQFLIQYYNGEERAKGNILERFSAQQFPDLHSELNLSSLELGDSALYFCASSQRTDNSPLHFGNGTRLTVT.

This chain uses TRBV7-9 with TRBJ2-3; D is ambiguous. CDR3 length: 15 amino acids. V gave up 5 bases and J gave up 5 bases, with 17 bases separating them. Looked up from germline, CDR1 is SEHNR and CDR2 is FQNEAQ (reference sequence). CDR3 coding DNA: TGTGCCAGCAGCCCACCCCCGCGGTATGGAGATACGCAGTATTTT. Translation: CASSPPPRYGDTQYF.

The rearrangement joins TRBV14 to TRBJ2-5; D is possibly TRBD2 (6 bases). Germline V gene sequence: CDR1 SGHDN, CDR2 FVKESK. Trimming stripped 4 bases from V and 4 bases from J, with 16 bases between. CDR3 length equals 15 residues. In nucleotides, the CDR3 is TGTGCCAGCAGCCCTCGGTGGGGGGTGAGAGAGACCCAGTACTTC. Its protein product is CASSPRWGVRETQYF.

The chain joins TRBV9 to TRBJ1-2; 8 bases map to TRBD1. V gave up 3 bases and J gave up 4 bases; unmatched junction bases: 8. Germline assignment: CDR1 SGDLS and CDR2 YYNGEE. There are 15 residues in the CDR3. CDR3 loop: CASSEGQANLYGYTF. The CDR3 DNA is TGTGCCAGCAGCGAGGGACAGGCAAACCTCTATGGCTACACCTTC. The whole variable domain, remainder taken from reference TRBV9 and TRBJ1-2, is DSGVTQTPKHLITATGQRVTLRCSPRSGDLSVYWYQQSLDQGLQFLIQYYNGEERAKGNILERFSAQQFPDLHSELNLSSLELGDSALYFCASSEGQANLYGYTFGSGTRLTVV.